The clone carrying this T cell receptor (beta chain) is large in the sample. Some clones are missing from TCRdb's copy, which holds only in-frame ones; the method was immunoSEQ multiplex PCR. The sample gives 30,000 to 45,000 clones, 85% to 90% of which show up once; 9% to 14% is in the top ten. CDR3 length equals 14 residues. CDR1 is MDHEN and CDR2 is SYDVKM in the germline V gene. V lost 6 bases and J lost 5; bases outside the gene matches: 7. This sample is drawn from a study of blood T cell repertoires in COVID-19. About the study: From T cells, B-cell-depleted T cells, or PBMCs came the material, which was cDNA or gDNA.

The V and J genes are TRBV28 and TRBJ2-7, with 10 bases matching TRBD1. Sequencing input: peripheral blood. This TCR was recovered from a man in his 70s with acute or convalescent COVID-19. Written as DNA, the CDR3 is TGTGCCAGCAGCACCGGGACAGGGGTCCACGAGCAGTACTTC. This encodes CASSTGTGVHEQYF.